This T cell receptor beta chain was profiled in a study of T cells in localized non-small cell lung cancer. Regarding the study as a whole: Uninvolved nearby lung showed the greatest T cell clonality, exceeding that found in tumor. Across samples, adjacent lung featured a median roughly 50 of the top 100 tumor clones. Elevated blood T cell density was associated with longer overall survival.

With regard to this clone: Its target is not known.

Profiling relied on immunoSEQ multiplex PCR, and the TCRdb table lists in-frame clones only, not all of them. Of 78,000 or so clones listed, 84% are singletons. Germline lookup yields CDR1 PRHDT and CDR2 FYEKMQ (reference sequence). The CDR3 is 14 amino acids. The junction had 7 bases not matched to a gene; V was cut back by 5 bases and J by 7 bases. This clonotype was sampled from a man between 40 and 75 years old with stage I lung adenocarcinoma. This chain joins TRBV13 and TRBJ1-2, with 10 bases aligning to TRBD1. The sequencing here drew on peripheral blood, taken before any cancer treatment. The CDR3 nucleotides read TGTGCCAGCAGCCTCGACAGGGGGCACGGTGGCTACACCTTC. Residues: CASSLDRGHGGYTF.